Each of the 7 T cell receptor beta chains below was sequenced from the same sample in a study of Ad26.COV2.S vaccination and SARS-CoV-2 variants. Sequencing used immunoSEQ multiplex PCR; TCRdb keeps in-frame clones, though not all of them. The table includes about 400,000 clones, 89% detected once. Noted treatment: some 20 received Ad26.COV2.S at low or high dose, single or two shots; about 5 received placebo; per-sample allocation not given. Sampling occurred on day 63 after the first vaccine or placebo injection. Material: peripheral blood, obtained in a trial of Ad26.COV2.S vaccine versus placebo. These receptors all come from a person aged 18-65 years who received the Ad26.COV2.S COVID-19 vaccine or a placebo.

V usage is TRBV9 and J usage is TRBJ2-1, with D uncertain. The germline gives CDR1 SGDLS, CDR2 YYNGEE. The length of the CDR3 is 13 residues. Trimming cost V 0 bases and J 8 bases, with 9 bases left between them. CDR3: CASSVGIAHEQFF. The CDR3 bases are TGTGCCAGCAGCGTAGGTATAGCCCATGAGCAGTTCTTC.

CDR3 amino acids: CASSLAQGLNTEAFF. Written as DNA, the CDR3 is TGTGCCAGCAGTTTGGCTCAGGGCTTGAACACTGAAGCTTTCTTT. The chain recombines TRBV28 with TRBJ1-1; the D gene is possibly TRBD1 (5 bases). Per germline, CDR1 MDHEN and CDR2 SYDVKM. The V and J ends lost 3 bases and 0 bases respectively, with 11 bases between them. This CDR3 has 15 residues.

The V gene is TRBV19, the J gene TRBJ2-7; 7 bases agree with TRBD1. CDR1 and CDR2 (germline): LNHDA, SQIVND (reference sequence). The CDR3 is made up of 12 amino acids. V dropped 9 bases and J dropped 8; count of bases not matched to a gene: 10. The CDR3, as DNA: TGTGCCAGAAGACAGGGACCGCCCAAGCAGTACTTC. As protein: CARRQGPPKQYF.

In this sample, this clone turned up a few times. The gene calls are TRBV7-2 and TRBJ2-1; 8 bases match TRBD2. Germline CDR1 reads SGHTA; CDR2 reads FQGNSA. The junction had 5 bases not matched to a gene; V was cut back by 1 base and J by 6 bases. This CDR3 spans 15 amino acids. The CDR3 nucleotides read TGTGCCAGCAGCTTAGAACCCCTAGCGGGCAATGAGCAGTTCTTC. Translating gives CASSLEPLAGNEQFF.

The chain uses TRBV11-3 and TRBJ2-2; 7 bases map to TRBD2. CDR1 is SGHNT, CDR2 YENEEA, per germline. The V segment lost 5 bases and the J segment 4 bases; nucleotides outside the gene matches: 7. The CDR3 is 15 amino acids. CDR3 residues: CASSQTGTTTGELFF. As DNA, the CDR3 is TGTGCCAGCAGCCAAACCGGGACTACCACCGGGGAGCTGTTTTTT.

The chain uses TRBV6-1 and TRBJ1-5; D is undetermined. The V gene's germline CDR1 is MNHNS and CDR2 SASEGT. V was pared by 3 bases and J by 6 bases, with 12 bases between. CDR3 length equals 14 residues. CDR3 region: CASSDGIGSQPQHF. CDR3 nucleotides: TGTGCCAGCAGTGACGGGATTGGGAGTCAGCCCCAGCATTTT.

V gene TRBV5-1 combines with J gene TRBJ2-5; TRBD2 matches 11 bases. Per the germline V gene, CDR1 is SGHRS and CDR2 is YFSETQ. The J segment lost 5 bases and the V segment lost 4 bases, leaving 4 bases of the junction unmatched. This CDR3 comprises 14 residues. CDR3 sequence: CASSASGRMETQYF. In DNA form, the CDR3 reads TGCGCCAGCAGCGCTAGCGGGAGGATGGAGACCCAGTACTTC.